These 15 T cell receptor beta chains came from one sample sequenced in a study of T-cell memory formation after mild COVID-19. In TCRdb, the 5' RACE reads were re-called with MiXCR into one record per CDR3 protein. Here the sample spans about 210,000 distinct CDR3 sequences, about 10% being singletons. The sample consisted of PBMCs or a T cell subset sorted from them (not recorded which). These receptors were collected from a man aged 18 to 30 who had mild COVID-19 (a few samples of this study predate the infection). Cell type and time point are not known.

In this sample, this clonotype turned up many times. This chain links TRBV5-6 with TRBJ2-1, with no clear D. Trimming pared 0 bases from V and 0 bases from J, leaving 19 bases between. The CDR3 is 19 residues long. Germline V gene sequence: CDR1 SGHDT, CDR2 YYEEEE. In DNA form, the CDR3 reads TGTGCCAGCAGCTTGGGGCATCCCGTTCCTCCCCTCTCCTACAATGAGCAGTTCTTC. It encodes CASSLGHPVPPLSYNEQFF.

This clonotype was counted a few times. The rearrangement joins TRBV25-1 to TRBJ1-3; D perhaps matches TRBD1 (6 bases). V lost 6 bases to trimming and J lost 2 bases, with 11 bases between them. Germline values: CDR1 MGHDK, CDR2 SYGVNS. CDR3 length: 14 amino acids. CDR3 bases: TGTGCCAGCAGGGGAAGGACAGCTGGAAACACCATATATTTT. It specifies CASRGRTAGNTIYF.

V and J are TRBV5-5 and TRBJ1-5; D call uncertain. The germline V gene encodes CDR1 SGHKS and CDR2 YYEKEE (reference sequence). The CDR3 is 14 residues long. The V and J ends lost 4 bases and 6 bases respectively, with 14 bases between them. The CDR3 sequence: CASSPEVHGQPQHF. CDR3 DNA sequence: TGTGCCAGCAGCCCGGAAGTTCACGGTCAGCCCCAGCATTTT.

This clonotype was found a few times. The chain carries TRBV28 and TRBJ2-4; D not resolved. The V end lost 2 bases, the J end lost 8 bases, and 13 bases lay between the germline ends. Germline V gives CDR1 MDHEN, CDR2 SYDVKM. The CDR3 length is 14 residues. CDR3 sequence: CASSLGPLGDIQYF. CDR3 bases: TGTGCCAGCAGTTTAGGGCCCCTAGGTGACATTCAGTACTTC.

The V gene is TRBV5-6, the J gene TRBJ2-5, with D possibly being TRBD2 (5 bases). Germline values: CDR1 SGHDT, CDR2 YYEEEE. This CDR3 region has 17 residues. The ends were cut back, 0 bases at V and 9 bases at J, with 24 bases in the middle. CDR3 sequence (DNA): TGTGCCAGCAGCTTGGGGCTAGCAAGAGAACCATCACACCCCCAGTACTTC. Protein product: CASSLGLAREPSHPQYF.

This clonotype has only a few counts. CDR3 amino acids: CSAQGGRALYSPLHF. CDR3 DNA sequence: TGCAGTGCCCAGGGGGGCAGGGCCCTTTATTCACCCCTCCACTTT. The chain is built from TRBV20-1 and TRBJ1-6; 7 nucleotides agree with TRBD1. J gave up 8 bases and V 6 bases, and 13 bases lay outside the gene matches. The CDR3 is 15 residues long. Per the germline V gene, CDR1 is DFQATT and CDR2 is SNEGSKA (reference sequence).

CDR3 coding DNA: TGTGCCAGCAATTTGGGATACGCCAATCAGCCCCAGCATTTT. Its translation is CASNLGYANQPQHF. The J gene is TRBJ1-5, the V gene TRBV7-2; D gene unclear. With 7 bases removed from V and 3 bases from J, the gap between germline ends came to 13 bases. This CDR3 spans 14 amino acids. Germline V gene sequence: CDR1 SGHTA, CDR2 FQGNSA.

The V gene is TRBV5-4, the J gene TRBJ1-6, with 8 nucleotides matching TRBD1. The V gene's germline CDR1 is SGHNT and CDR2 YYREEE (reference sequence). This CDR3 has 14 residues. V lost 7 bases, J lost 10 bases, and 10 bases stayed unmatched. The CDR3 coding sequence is TGTGCCAGCGCCCGGACAGGGAGACGGTCACCCCTCCACTTT. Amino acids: CASARTGRRSPLHF.

In nucleotides, the CDR3 is TGTGCCAGCAGCCAAGATCTTAAGACCCAGTACTTC. Its translation is CASSQDLKTQYF. This rearrangement joins TRBV3-1 to TRBJ2-5; D is unresolved. This CDR3 has 12 residues. The germline V gene encodes CDR1 LGHDT and CDR2 YNNKEL (reference sequence). With 0 bases removed from V and 6 bases from J, the gap between germline ends came to 5 bases.

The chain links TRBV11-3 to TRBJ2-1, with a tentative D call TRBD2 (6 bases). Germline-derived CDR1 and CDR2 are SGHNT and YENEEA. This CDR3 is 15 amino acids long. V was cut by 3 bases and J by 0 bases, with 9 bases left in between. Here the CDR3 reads CASSFGRGSYNEQFF. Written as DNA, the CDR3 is TGTGCCAGCAGCTTTGGGCGGGGCTCCTACAATGAGCAGTTCTTC. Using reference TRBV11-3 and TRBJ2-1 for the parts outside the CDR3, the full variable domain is EAGVVQSPRYKIIEKKQPVAFWCNPISGHNTLYWYLQNLGQGPELLIRYENEEAVDDSQLPKDRFSAERLKGVDSTLKIQPAELGDSAVYLCASSFGRGSYNEQFFGPGTRLTVL.

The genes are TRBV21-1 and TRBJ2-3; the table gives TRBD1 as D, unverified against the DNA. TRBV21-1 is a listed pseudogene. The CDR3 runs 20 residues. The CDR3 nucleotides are TGTGCCAGCAGCAAAGTAAGGGGACAGGAAAACCAGACTAGCACAGATACGCAGTATTTT. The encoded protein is CASSKVRGQENQTSTDTQYF.

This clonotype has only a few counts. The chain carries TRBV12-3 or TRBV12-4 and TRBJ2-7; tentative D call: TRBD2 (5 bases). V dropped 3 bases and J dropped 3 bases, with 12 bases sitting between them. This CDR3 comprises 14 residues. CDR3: CASSFSPGIYEQYF. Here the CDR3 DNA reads TGTGCCAGCAGTTTCTCGCCCGGGATCTACGAGCAGTACTTC.

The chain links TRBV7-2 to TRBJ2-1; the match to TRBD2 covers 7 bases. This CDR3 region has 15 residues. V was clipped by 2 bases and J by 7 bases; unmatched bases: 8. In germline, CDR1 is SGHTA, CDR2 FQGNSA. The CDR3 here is CASSLFAGVGNEQFF. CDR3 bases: TGTGCCAGCAGCTTATTTGCGGGGGTCGGTAATGAGCAGTTCTTC.

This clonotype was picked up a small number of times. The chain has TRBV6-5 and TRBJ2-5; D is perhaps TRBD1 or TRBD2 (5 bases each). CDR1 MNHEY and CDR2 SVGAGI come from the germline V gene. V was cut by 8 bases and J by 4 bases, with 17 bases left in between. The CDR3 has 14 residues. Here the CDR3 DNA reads TGTGCCAGCGGTCGAGGGGCAGGAGGAGAGACCCAGTACTTC. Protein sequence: CASGRGAGGETQYF.

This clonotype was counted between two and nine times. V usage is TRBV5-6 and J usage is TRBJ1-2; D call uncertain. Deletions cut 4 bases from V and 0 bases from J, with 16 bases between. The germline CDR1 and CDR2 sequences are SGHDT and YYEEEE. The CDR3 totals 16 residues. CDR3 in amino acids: CASSPRPEYTNYGYTF. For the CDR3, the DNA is TGTGCCAGCAGCCCCCGACCGGAATACACTAACTATGGCTACACCTTC.